This T cell receptor beta chain is drawn from a study of T-cell memory formation after mild COVID-19. The wider study: Largely, the TCR clusters proved donor specific. Points from the study as a whole: SARS-CoV-2 specificity of second-wave clones peaking day 37 was unconfirmed. Contracting CD4+ clones were located mainly in CM and EM, and CD8+ clones in EMRA. Some responding clones appeared in pre-infection memory, suggesting cross-reactive memory joined.

This clonotype has just a few counts. The antigen is unknown. TCRdb reprocessed the 5' RACE reads via MiXCR and lists one record per CDR3 protein. The table includes a few hundred thousand distinct CDR3 sequences, roughly 21% detected once. This TCR came from an adult woman who had mild COVID-19 (a few samples of this study predate the infection). Cell type and time point are not known. Sample: PBMCs or a T cell subset sorted from them (not recorded which).

CDR3 region: CASSLSGRANEQFF. CDR3 nucleotides: TGTGCCAGCAGCCTTAGCGGGAGGGCGAATGAGCAGTTCTTC. This sequence joins TRBV7-3 and TRBJ2-1; 11 bases align to TRBD2. CDR1 SGHTA and CDR2 FQGTGA come from the germline V gene. CDR3 length: 14 residues. V gave up 5 bases and J gave up 7 bases; unmatched junction bases: 4.